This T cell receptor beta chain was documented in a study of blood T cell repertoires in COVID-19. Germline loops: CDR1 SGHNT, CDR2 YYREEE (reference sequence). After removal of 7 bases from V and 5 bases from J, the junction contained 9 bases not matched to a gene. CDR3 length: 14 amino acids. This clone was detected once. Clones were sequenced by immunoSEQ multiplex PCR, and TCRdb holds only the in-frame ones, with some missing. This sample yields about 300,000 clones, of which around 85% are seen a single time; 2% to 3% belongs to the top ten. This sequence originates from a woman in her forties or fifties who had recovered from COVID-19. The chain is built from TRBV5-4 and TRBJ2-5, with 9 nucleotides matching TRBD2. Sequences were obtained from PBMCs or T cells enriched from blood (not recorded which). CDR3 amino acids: CASRSAGGPETQYF. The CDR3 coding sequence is TGTGCCAGCCGATCGGCGGGGGGGCCGGAGACCCAGTACTTC.